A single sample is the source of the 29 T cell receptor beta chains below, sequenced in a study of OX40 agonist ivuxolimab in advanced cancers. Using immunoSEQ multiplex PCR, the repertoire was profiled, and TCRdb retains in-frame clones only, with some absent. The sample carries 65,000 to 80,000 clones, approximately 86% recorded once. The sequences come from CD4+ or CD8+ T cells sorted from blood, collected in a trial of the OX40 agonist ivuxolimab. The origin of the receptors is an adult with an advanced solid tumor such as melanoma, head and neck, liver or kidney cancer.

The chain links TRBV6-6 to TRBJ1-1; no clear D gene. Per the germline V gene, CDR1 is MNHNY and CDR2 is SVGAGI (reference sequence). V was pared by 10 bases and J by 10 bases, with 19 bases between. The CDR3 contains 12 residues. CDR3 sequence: CATSVTGIGAFF. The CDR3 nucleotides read TGTGCCACCTCAGTTACCGGGATCGGAGCTTTCTTT.

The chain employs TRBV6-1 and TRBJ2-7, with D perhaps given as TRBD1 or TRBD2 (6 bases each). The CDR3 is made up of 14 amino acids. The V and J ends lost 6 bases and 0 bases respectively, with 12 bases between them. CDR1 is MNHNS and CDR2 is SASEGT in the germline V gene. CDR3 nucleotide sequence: TGTGCCAGCAGGGGGGGCCACAGCTCCTACGAGCAGTACTTC. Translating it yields CASRGGHSSYEQYF.

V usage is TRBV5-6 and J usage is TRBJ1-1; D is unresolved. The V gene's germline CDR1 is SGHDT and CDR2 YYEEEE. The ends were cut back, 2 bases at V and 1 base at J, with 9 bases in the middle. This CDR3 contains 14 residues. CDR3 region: CASSFWGWNTEAFF. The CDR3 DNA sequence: TGTGCCAGCAGCTTCTGGGGTTGGAACACTGAAGCTTTCTTT.

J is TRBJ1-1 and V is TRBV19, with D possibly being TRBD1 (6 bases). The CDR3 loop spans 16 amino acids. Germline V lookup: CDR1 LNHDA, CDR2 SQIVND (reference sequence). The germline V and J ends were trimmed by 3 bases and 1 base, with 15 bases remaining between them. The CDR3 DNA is TGTGCCAGTAGTATTTCTTGGGGGGGGGCGAACACTGAAGCTTTCTTT. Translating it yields CASSISWGGANTEAFF.

The DNA for the CDR3 is TGTGCCAGCAGCTTGGGGCTGGGGGCTGATACGCAGTATTTT. Residues: CASSLGLGADTQYF. The chain links TRBV5-5 to TRBJ2-3, with D tentatively TRBD1 (6 bases). Germline CDR1 and CDR2: SGHKS and YYEKEE (reference sequence). Trimming pared 0 bases from V and 6 bases from J, leaving 11 bases between. This CDR3 region has 14 residues.

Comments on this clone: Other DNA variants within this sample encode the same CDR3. The CDR3 nucleotides are TGTGCCAGCAGCCCAAAAGGGCCCTACGAGCAGTACTTC. As protein: CASSPKGPYEQYF. V and J are TRBV7-9 and TRBJ2-7; no clear D gene. This CDR3 has 13 residues. V gave up 5 bases and J gave up 2 bases, with 10 bases separating them. Germline lookup yields CDR1 SEHNR and CDR2 FQNEAQ (reference sequence). The full variable domain, in which reference TRBV7-9 and TRBJ2-7 provide the parts outside the CDR3, is DTGVSQNPRHKITKRGQNVTFRCDPISEHNRLYWYRQTLGQGPEFLTYFQNEAQLEKSRLLSDRFSAERPKGSFSTLEIQRTEQGDSAMYLCASSPKGPYEQYFGPGTRLTVT.

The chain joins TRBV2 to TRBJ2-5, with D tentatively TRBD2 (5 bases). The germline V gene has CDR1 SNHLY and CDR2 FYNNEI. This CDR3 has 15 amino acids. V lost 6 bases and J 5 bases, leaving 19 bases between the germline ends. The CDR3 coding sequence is TGTGCCAGCAGAGCCAAACTAGGCGGGCAGGAGACCCAGTACTTC. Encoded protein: CASRAKLGGQETQYF.

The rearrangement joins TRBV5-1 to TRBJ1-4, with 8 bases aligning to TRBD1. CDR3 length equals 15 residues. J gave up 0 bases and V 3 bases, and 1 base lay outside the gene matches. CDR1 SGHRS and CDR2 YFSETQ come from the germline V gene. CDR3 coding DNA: TGCGCCAGCAGCTCGACAGGGGCAACTAATGAAAAACTGTTTTTT. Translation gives CASSSTGATNEKLFF.

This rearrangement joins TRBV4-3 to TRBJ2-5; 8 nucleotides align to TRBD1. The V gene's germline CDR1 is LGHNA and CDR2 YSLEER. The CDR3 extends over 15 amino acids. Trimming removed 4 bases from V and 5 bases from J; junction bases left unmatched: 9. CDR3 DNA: TGCGCCAGCAGCCTCGGGACAGGCTTTCCCGAGACCCAGTACTTC. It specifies CASSLGTGFPETQYF.

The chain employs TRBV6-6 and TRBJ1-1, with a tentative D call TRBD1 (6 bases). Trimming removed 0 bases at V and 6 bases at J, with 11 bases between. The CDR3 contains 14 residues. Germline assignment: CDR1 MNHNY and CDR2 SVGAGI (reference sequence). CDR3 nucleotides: TGTGCCAGCAGTTACTCGAGGGGGGCCTCTGAAGCTTTCTTT. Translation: CASSYSRGASEAFF.

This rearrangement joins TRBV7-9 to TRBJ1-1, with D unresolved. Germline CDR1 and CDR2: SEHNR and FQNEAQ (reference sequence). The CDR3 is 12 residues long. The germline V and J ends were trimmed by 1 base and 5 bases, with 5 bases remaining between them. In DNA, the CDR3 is TGTGCCAGCAGCTTAGGGTGGACTGAAGCTTTCTTT. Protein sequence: CASSLGWTEAFF.

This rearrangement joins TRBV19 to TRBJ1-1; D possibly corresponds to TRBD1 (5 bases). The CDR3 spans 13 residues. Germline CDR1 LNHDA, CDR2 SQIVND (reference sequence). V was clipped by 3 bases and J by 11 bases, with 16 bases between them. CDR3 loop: CASSIGRAKKAFF. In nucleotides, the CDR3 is TGTGCCAGTAGTATTGGCAGGGCAAAAAAGGCTTTCTTT.

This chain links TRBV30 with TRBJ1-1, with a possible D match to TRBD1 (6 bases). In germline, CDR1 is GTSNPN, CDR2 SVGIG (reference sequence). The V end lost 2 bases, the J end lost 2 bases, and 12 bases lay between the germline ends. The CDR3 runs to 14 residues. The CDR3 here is CAWSLDRYNTEAFF. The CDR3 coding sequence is TGTGCCTGGAGTCTGGACAGATATAACACTGAAGCTTTCTTT. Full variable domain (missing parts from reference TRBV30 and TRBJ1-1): SQTIHQWPATLVQPVGSPLSLECTVEGTSNPNLYWYRQAAGRGLQLLFYSVGIGQISSEVPQNLSASRPQDRQFILSSKKLLLSDSGFYLCAWSLDRYNTEAFFGQGTRLTVV.

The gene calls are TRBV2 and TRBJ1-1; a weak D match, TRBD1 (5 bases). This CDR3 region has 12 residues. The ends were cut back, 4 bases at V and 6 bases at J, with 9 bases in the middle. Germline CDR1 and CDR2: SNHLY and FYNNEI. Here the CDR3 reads CASSGDGAEAFF. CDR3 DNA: TGTGCCAGCAGTGGGGACGGAGCTGAAGCTTTCTTT.

The chain's CDR3 is CASSSDRGSYNEQFF. The CDR3 DNA is TGTGCCAGCAGCTCAGACAGGGGCTCCTACAATGAGCAGTTCTTC. The chain carries TRBV5-8 and TRBJ2-1; 8 bases agree with TRBD1. Trimming at V came to 3 bases and at J to 0 bases, leaving 2 bases not matched to a gene. CDR3 length: 15 residues. The V gene's germline CDR1 is SGHTS and CDR2 YDEGEE. The full variable domain, rest sourced from reference TRBV5-8 and TRBJ2-1, is EAGVTQSPTHLIKTRGQQATLRCSPISGHTSVYWYQQALGLGLQFLLWYDEGEERNRGNFPPRFSGRQFPNYSSELNVNALELEDSALYLCASSSDRGSYNEQFFGPGTRLTVL.

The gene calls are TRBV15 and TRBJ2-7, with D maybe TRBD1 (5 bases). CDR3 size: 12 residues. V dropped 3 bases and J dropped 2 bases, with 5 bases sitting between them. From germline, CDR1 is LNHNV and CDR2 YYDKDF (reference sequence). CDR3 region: CATSRDTYEQYF. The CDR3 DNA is TGTGCCACCAGCAGGGACACCTACGAGCAGTACTTC.

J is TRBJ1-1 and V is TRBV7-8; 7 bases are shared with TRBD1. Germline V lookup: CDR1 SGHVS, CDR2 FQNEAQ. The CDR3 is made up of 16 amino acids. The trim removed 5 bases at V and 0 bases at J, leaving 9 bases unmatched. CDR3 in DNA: TGTGCCAGCAGCCTAGGGGGCGCTCAAGTGAACACTGAAGCTTTCTTT. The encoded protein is CASSLGGAQVNTEAFF.

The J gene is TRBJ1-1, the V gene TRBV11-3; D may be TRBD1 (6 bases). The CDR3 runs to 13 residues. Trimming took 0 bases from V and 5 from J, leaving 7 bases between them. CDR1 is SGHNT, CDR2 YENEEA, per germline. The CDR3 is CASSLERGTEAFF. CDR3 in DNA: TGTGCCAGCAGCTTAGAGAGGGGGACTGAAGCTTTCTTT.

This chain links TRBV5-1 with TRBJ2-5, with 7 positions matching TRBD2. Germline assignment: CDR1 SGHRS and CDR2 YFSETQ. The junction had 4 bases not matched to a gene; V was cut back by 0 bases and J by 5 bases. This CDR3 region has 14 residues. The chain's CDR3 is CASSLAGGDETQYF. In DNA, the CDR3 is TGCGCCAGCAGCTTGGCTGGGGGGGACGAGACCCAGTACTTC.

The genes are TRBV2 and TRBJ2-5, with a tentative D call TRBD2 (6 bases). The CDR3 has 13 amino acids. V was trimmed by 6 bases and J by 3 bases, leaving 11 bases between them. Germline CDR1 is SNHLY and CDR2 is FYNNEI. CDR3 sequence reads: CASRRTNEETQYF. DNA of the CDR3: TGTGCCAGCAGGAGGACTAACGAAGAGACCCAGTACTTC.

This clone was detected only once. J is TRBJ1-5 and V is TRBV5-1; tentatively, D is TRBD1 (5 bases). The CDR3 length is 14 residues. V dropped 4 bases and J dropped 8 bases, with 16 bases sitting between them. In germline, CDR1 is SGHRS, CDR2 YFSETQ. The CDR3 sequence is CASSLGGGREPQHF. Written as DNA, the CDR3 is TGCGCCAGCAGCCTGGGGGGGGGACGAGAGCCCCAGCATTTT.

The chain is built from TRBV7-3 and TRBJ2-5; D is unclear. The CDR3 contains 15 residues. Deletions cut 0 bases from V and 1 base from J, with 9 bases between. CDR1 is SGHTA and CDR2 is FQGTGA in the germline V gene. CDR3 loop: CASSLTGRFQETQYF. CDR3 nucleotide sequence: TGTGCCAGCAGCTTAACTGGTCGATTCCAAGAGACCCAGTACTTC.

DNA of the CDR3: TGTGCCAGCAGCCATGGGTCTTTGGGCGGGGTTACAATAAATGAGCAGTTCTTC. It translates to CASSHGSLGGVTINEQFF. The rearrangement links TRBV4-2 to TRBJ2-1, with a tentative D call TRBD2 (6 bases). The V and J ends lost 3 bases and 7 bases respectively, with 25 bases between them. The germline V gene has CDR1 LGHNA and CDR2 YNFKEQ. This CDR3 contains 18 residues.

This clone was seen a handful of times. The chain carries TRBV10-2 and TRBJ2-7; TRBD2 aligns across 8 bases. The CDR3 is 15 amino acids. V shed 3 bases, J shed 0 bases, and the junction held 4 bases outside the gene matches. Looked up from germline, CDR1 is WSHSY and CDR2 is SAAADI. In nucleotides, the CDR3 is TGCGCCAGCAGTGATGACGGGAGGGCCTCCTACGAGCAGTACTTC. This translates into CASSDDGRASYEQYF.

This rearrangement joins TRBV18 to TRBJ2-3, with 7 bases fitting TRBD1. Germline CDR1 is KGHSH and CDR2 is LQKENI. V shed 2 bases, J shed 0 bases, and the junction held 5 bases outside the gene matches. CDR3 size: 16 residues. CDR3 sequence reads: CASSPAGTASTDTQYF. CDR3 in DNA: TGTGCCAGCTCACCAGCCGGGACAGCTAGCACAGATACGCAGTATTTT.

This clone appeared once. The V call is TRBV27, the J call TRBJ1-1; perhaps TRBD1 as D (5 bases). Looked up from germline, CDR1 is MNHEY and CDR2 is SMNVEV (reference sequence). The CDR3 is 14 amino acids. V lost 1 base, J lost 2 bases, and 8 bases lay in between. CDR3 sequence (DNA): TGTGCCAGCAGTTTATGGGGGGGTAACACTGAAGCTTTCTTT. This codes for CASSLWGGNTEAFF.

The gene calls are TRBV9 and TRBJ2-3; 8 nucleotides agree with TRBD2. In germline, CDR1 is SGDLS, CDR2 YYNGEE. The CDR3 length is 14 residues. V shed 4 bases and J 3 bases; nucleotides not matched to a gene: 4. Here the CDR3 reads CASSPGGATDTQYF. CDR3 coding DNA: TGTGCCAGCAGCCCCGGGGGGGCGACAGATACGCAGTATTTT. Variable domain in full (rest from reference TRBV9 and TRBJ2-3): DSGVTQTPKHLITATGQRVTLRCSPRSGDLSVYWYQQSLDQGLQFLIQYYNGEERAKGNILERFSAQQFPDLHSELNLSSLELGDSALYFCASSPGGATDTQYFGPGTRLTVL.

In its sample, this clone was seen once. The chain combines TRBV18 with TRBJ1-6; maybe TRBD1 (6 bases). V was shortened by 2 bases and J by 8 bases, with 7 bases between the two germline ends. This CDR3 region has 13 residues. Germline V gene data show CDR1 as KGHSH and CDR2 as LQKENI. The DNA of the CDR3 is TGTGCCAGCTCACCAAACAGGGATTCACCCCTCCACTTT. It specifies CASSPNRDSPLHF.

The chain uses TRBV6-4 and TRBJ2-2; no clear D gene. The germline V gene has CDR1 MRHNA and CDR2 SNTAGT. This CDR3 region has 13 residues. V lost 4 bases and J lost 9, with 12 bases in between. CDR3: CASSVYRNRELFF. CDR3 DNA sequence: TGTGCCAGCAGTGTTTATCGGAACCGGGAGCTGTTTTTT.